This T cell receptor (beta chain) is drawn from a study of T cells expressing NK-cell markers. Study at large: Each TCR beta repertoire originated in sorted T cells that were CD3+CD56+NKG2C+, CD3+CD56+NKG2C- or CD3+CD56-NKG2C+. General study points: The leading position in the CD3+CD56-NKG2C+ fraction of a few donors also went to these clonotypes. The dominant NKG2C+ clonotypes represented roughly 1.0-7.5% of CD8+ T cells in five or six donors.

As to this clonotype: The antigen is not known.

Germline V gives CDR1 SGHRS, CDR2 YFSETQ. The CDR3 has 18 amino acids. In generating TCR beta cDNA, 5'RACE template switching with UMIs was used. TCRdb re-called the 5' RACE reads; every CDR3 protein appears as one record, without DNA. The listing contains about 460,000 distinct CDR3 sequences. The V and J genes are TRBV5-1 and TRBJ2-6; no DNA is available, so the TRBD1 call from TCRdb remains unchecked. The sequence was collected from a woman in her 50s in good health. Sequencing was done on a sample of blood T cells: a sorted CD56 or NKG2C T cell subset, CD4+ or CD8+ T cells, or bulk PBMC T cells (not recorded which). The CDR3 sequence is CASSFGTAFPSGANVLTF. Variable domain in full (rest from reference TRBV5-1 and TRBJ2-6): KAGVTQTPRYLIKTRGQQVTLSCSPISGHRSVSWYQQTPGQGLQFLFEYFSETQRNKGNFPGRFSGRQFSNSRSEMNVSTLELGDSALYLCASSFGTAFPSGANVLTFGAGSRLTVL.